The source of this T cell receptor (beta chain) is a study of cytomegalovirus exposure and HLA in healthy donors. Across the study: In an early release, HLA-typed donors contributed tens of millions of unique TCR sequences. Study-level points and caveats: Confirmation was obtained in vitro that three CMV-associated chains are specific for CMV antigens. The study listed some 160 cytomegalovirus-associated TCR beta chains. Common viral pathogens (according to a later analysis) appeared linked to several of the most significant clusters.

Concerning this clone itself: As yet, its antigen is unknown.

In the PCR, 60 Vbeta and 13 Jbeta primers were used. Some clones are missing from TCRdb's copy, which holds only in-frame ones; the method was immunoSEQ multiplex PCR. Among about 130,000 clones listed, roughly 80% were seen once. The CDR3 length is 14 residues. Trimming at V came to 6 bases and at J to 5 bases, leaving 6 bases not matched to a gene. Germline-derived CDR1 and CDR2 are MNHNS and SASEGT. Sequencing was carried out using PBMCs. The chain recombines TRBV6-1 with TRBJ2-3; 9 bases map to TRBD1. The sequence was obtained from a man aged 35-49 years in good health and CMV-seronegative. In DNA form, the CDR3 reads TGTGCCAGCAGCCCCGGGACAGGGATAGATACGCAGTATTTT. Translating it yields CASSPGTGIDTQYF.